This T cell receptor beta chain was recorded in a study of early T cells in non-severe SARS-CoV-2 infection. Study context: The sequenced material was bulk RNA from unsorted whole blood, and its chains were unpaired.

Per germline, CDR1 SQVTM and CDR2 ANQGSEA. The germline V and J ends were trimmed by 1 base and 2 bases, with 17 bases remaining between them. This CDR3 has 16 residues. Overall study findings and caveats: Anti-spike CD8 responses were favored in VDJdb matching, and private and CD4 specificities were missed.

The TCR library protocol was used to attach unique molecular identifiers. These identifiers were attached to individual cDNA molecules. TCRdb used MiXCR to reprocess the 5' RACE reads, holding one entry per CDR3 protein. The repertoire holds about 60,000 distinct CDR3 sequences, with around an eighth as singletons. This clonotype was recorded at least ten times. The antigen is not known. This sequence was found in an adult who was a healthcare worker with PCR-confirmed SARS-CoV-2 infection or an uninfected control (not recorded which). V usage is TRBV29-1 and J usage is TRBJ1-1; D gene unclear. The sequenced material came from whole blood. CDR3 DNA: TGCAGCGTTGAAGTGGTTTTTGGCCAGACTAACACTGAAGCTTTCTTT. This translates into CSVEVVFGQTNTEAFF.